The entry below describes one T cell receptor (beta chain). Its antigen specificity is not known. No base-level quality is on record; no much larger clone is a single base apart. Sequencing was carried out with an Illumina HiSeq 1500. The raw public reads went through TCRdb reprocessing: fastp at Q25, MiXCR clone calling, in-frame beta chains kept. Each entry is one CDR3 protein sequence, shown with its most common DNA and genes. The sample table records 450,000 to 600,000 distinct CDR3 sequences; approximately 42% of these occur just once. Together, the top ten hold just under 45% of the sample. Trimming at the junction amounts to 2 bases on V and 8 bases on J, and the germline ends lie 10 bases apart. The CDR3 has 14 amino acids, counting the end cysteine and phenylalanine. Only CDR3 DNA remains: 42 bases, in frame from the first base. The data belong to a study of T cell repertoires in cytomegalovirus infection (dated by TCRdb to 2018 to 2020). Regarding the research as a whole: The peptide stimulations were aimed at well-studied HLA-B-restricted epitopes as well as recently identified HLA-C-restricted CMV epitopes, whose presentation resists viral immunomodulation. The HLA type of each donor mattered for the analysis, because public TCR beta signatures pointed to carriage of CMV infection along with the matching HLA type. Overall results and qualifications from the work: In both this cohort and an independent roughly 360-donor cohort, the cumulative frequency of public TCR beta family members distinguished carriers of CMV infection plus the relevant HLA type. The ex vivo response was dominated by HLA-C-restricted CMV-specific TCR beta clonotypes, and the single most frequent clonotype in two of eight donors was supplied by these HLA-C-restricted clonotypes.

This sample's treatment or condition label indicates: in vitro stimulation with specific CMV peptide epitopes to enrich CMV-specific T cells. This sequence was found in a human donor in good health (CMV status not recorded). Some clones in this sample may be carry-over from other donors' samples. Sequencing used cultured PBMCs, obtained from culture after CMV antigen stimulation. The rearranged chain carries TRBV12-3 or TRBV12-4 and TRBJ1-6; D gene: possibly TRBD1, on 6 matching bases. The CDR3 protein: CASSLWGQHSPLHF. In nucleotide form, the sequence is TGTGCCAGCAGTTTATGGGGACAACATTCACCCCTCCACTTT.